A selection of T cell receptor beta chains follows, all from one sample in a study of blood T cell repertoires in COVID-19. TCRdb keeps only in-frame clones here, not all; method: immunoSEQ multiplex PCR. Seen here are 150,000 to 200,000 clones, 75% to 85% observed once, and the top ten hold about 6%. The sample taken for sequencing was PBMCs or T cells enriched from blood (not recorded which). Receptors originate from a man aged 35 to 55 who had recovered from COVID-19. CDR3s include the opening cysteine and the closing phenylalanine or tryptophan. A D gene is named only where the DNA matches it firmly. Rows may omit the clone size; those that give it use once, few, many or a size class.

-,TRBV6-1,TRBJ1-5,-,CASSEETRANQPQHF,TGTGCCAGCAGTGAAGAGACGAGGGCCAATCAGCCCCAGCATTTT
-,TRBV19,TRBJ1-4,TRBD1,CASDAGGKEEKLFF,TGTGCCAGCGACGCAGGGGGGAAAGAAGAAAAACTGTTTTTT
-,TRBV2,TRBJ2-1,TRBD2,CASSERAGGYNEQFF,TGTGCCAGCAGTGAAAGAGCGGGGGGTTACAATGAGCAGTTCTTC
-,TRBV6-1,TRBJ1-4,TRBD1,CASSERRPGTGDGNEKLFF,TGTGCCAGCAGTGAACGTCGTCCCGGGACAGGGGACGGTAATGAAAAACTGTTTTTT
many,TRBV27,TRBJ2-1,-,CASSLSRVKGNEQFF,TGTGCCAGCAGTTTATCCAGGGTTAAAGGGAATGAGCAGTTCTTC
few,TRBV6-1,TRBJ1-4,TRBD1,CASSEDRLNEKLFF,TGTGCCAGCAGTGAGGACAGGTTGAATGAAAAACTGTTTTTT
-,TRBV24-1,TRBJ2-3,-,CATSDSSGDTQYF,TGTGCCACCAGTGATTCGTCCGGGGATACGCAGTATTTT
-,TRBV12-3/TRBV12-4,TRBJ1-2,TRBD1,CASRPPGTGFYTF,TGTGCCAGCAGACCGCCCGGGACAGGGTTCTACACCTTC
-,TRBV7-9,TRBJ2-3,-,CASIPRGGGQGTQYF,TGTGCCAGCATCCCGAGGGGAGGGGGGCAAGGAACGCAGTATTTT
-,TRBV11-2,TRBJ2-3,-,CASSLSPTRVADTQYF,TGTGCCAGCAGCTTGTCCCCGACTAGGGTGGCAGATACGCAGTATTTT
-,TRBV28,TRBJ2-5,-,CASSFGTSRYQETQYF,TGTGCCAGCAGTTTTGGTACTAGTAGGTACCAAGAGACCCAGTACTTC
few,TRBV9,TRBJ1-1,TRBD1,CASSAGGWTGGLNTEAFF,TGTGCCAGCAGCGCGGGCGGCTGGACAGGGGGCTTGAACACTGAAGCTTTCTTT
-,TRBV15,TRBJ1-1,-,CATSRDAQGEAFF,TGTGCCACCAGCAGAGACGCCCAGGGGGAAGCTTTCTTT
-,TRBV5-6,TRBJ1-2,-,CASSLRGYGYTF,TGTGCCAGCAGCTTACGAGGGTATGGCTACACCTTC
once,TRBV19,TRBJ1-1,-,CASSLVLNTEAFF,TGTGCCAGTAGCCTTGTCTTGAACACTGAAGCTTTCTTT
few,TRBV11-2,TRBJ2-1,-,CASRTGSGWEQFF,TGTGCCAGCAGAACAGGATCCGGATGGGAGCAGTTCTTC
-,TRBV9,TRBJ1-2,-,CASSVASGAGAGPQDGYTF,TGTGCCAGCAGCGTAGCTTCGGGGGCGGGGGCCGGTCCTCAGGATGGCTACACCTTC
-,TRBV30,TRBJ1-5,TRBD1,CAWSMDRKVRNQPQHF,TGTGCCTGGAGTATGGACAGGAAGGTACGGAATCAGCCCCAGCATTTT
few,TRBV19,TRBJ1-5,-,CASSYLPGDYSNQPQHF,TGTGCCAGTAGTTACCTGCCAGGGGATTATAGCAATCAGCCCCAGCATTTT
-,TRBV9,TRBJ2-2,TRBD1,CASSLQGVTGELFF,TGTGCCAGCAGCCTACAGGGGGTAACCGGGGAGCTGTTTTTT
-,TRBV9,TRBJ2-2,-,CASSVGLGVGELFF,TGTGCCAGCAGCGTAGGACTAGGGGTCGGGGAGCTGTTTTTT
-,TRBV5-1,TRBJ2-3,-,CASSLEWLGGLDTQYF,TGCGCCAGCAGCTTGGAATGGTTAGGCGGTCTGGATACGCAGTATTTT
-,TRBV5-1,TRBJ2-1,TRBD2,CASSPSASGGSNEQFF,TGCGCCAGCAGCCCTTCCGCTAGCGGGGGGAGCAATGAGCAGTTCTTC
-,TRBV27,TRBJ2-3,TRBD2,CASSLPDSGSSTDTQYF,TGTGCCAGCAGTTTACCCGATAGCGGGTCTAGCACAGATACGCAGTATTTT
-,TRBV24-1,TRBJ2-5,-,CATSDEGTLQETQYF,TGTGCCACCAGTGACGAGGGGACTTTACAAGAGACCCAGTACTTC
many,TRBV9,TRBJ2-7,-,CASSFQTGYEQYF,TGTGCCAGCAGCTTCCAGACAGGCTACGAGCAGTACTTC
-,TRBV18,TRBJ2-3,-,CASSSFTSFSTDTQYF,TGTGCCAGCTCATCTTTTACTTCCTTTAGCACAGATACGCAGTATTTT
-,TRBV5-1,TRBJ1-4,-,CASSLTDRRNEKLFF,TGCGCCAGCAGCCTAACCGACAGGAGGAATGAAAAACTGTTTTTT
once,TRBV29-1,TRBJ1-1,TRBD1,CSVPDRAMNTEAFF,TGCAGCGTGCCGGACAGGGCGATGAACACTGAAGCTTTCTTT
-,TRBV9,TRBJ1-4,TRBD1,CASSTTTGVNEKLFF,TGTGCCAGCAGCACGACGACAGGGGTTAATGAAAAACTGTTTTTT
-,TRBV30,TRBJ2-1,TRBD2,CAWSLLAGTYNEQFF,TGTGCCTGGAGTCTCCTAGCGGGTACCTACAATGAGCAGTTCTTC
once,TRBV5-1,TRBJ2-2,TRBD1,CASSLGAPGQENTGELFF,TGCGCCAGCAGCTTAGGGGCCCCGGGACAGGAGAACACCGGGGAGCTGTTTTTT
-,TRBV5-4,TRBJ2-7,TRBD2,CASSPDSGGFYEQYF,TGTGCCAGCAGCCCCGACAGCGGGGGGTTCTACGAGCAGTACTTC
-,TRBV10-3,TRBJ2-7,-,CAISESRRRTGYEQYF,TGTGCCATCAGTGAGTCGAGAAGGAGGACCGGGTACGAGCAGTACTTC
-,TRBV5-6,TRBJ1-5,-,CASSFNRQGGIRNQPQHF,TGTGCCAGCAGCTTTAATAGGCAGGGAGGTATTCGCAATCAGCCCCAGCATTTT
few,TRBV7-9,TRBJ1-1,TRBD1,CASSWGQSNTEAFF,TGTGCCAGCAGCTGGGGACAGAGTAACACTGAAGCTTTCTTT
-,TRBV6-5,TRBJ2-1,-,CASSYSTYYNEQFF,TGTGCCAGCAGTTACTCGACTTATTACAATGAGCAGTTCTTC
-,TRBV6-5,TRBJ1-6,TRBD1,CASSYSRQGKSPLHF,TGTGCCAGCAGTTATTCTCGACAGGGAAAGTCACCCCTCCACTTT
-,TRBV5-6,TRBJ1-6,TRBD1,CASNPRTGPRSPLHF,TGTGCCAGCAACCCCCGGACAGGGCCTCGATCACCCCTCCACTTT
-,TRBV5-1,TRBJ1-4,TRBD1,CASSLQGQGANEKLFF,TGCGCCAGCAGCTTACAAGGACAGGGGGCTAATGAAAAACTGTTTTTT
-,TRBV20-1,TRBJ1-2,TRBD1,CSASPRGNYGYTF,TGCAGTGCTAGTCCCAGGGGGAACTATGGCTACACCTTC
few,TRBV3-1/TRBV3-2,TRBJ1-6,-,CASSQGQAGSPLHF,TGTGCCAGCAGCCAAGGGCAGGCTGGGTCACCCCTCCACTTT
-,TRBV6-1,TRBJ2-5,-,CASSEVKVAGVETQYF,TGTGCCAGCAGTGAAGTCAAGGTGGCAGGGGTGGAGACCCAGTACTTC
-,TRBV19,TRBJ1-2,-,CASSPEGGPDGYTF,TGTGCCAGTAGCCCCGAGGGGGGGCCGGATGGCTACACCTTC
-,TRBV18,TRBJ2-6,-,CASSPGDSGANVLTF,TGTGCCAGCTCACCAGGGGACTCCGGGGCCAACGTCCTGACTTTC
-,TRBV29-1,TRBJ1-2,TRBD1,CSSWTGGFRDGYTF,TGCAGCTCCTGGACAGGGGGCTTTAGAGATGGCTACACCTTC
-,TRBV9,TRBJ1-1,TRBD1,CASSVLQGDNTEAFF,TGTGCCAGCAGCGTGCTACAGGGGGACAACACTGAAGCTTTCTTT
-,TRBV7-6,TRBJ2-1,TRBD2,CASSLSGRAYNEQFF,TGTGCCAGCAGCCTTAGCGGGCGAGCCTACAATGAGCAGTTCTTC
-,TRBV7-9,TRBJ2-7,TRBD1,CASSLFGTDYEQYF,TGTGCCAGCAGCTTATTCGGGACAGACTACGAGCAGTACTTC
-,TRBV6-5,TRBJ1-1,-,CASMRERAEAFF,TGTGCCAGCATGAGGGAGAGGGCTGAAGCTTTCTTT
once,TRBV4-1,TRBJ1-3,-,CASTLTGSFSGNTIYF,TGCGCCAGCACCTTAACGGGATCCTTCTCTGGAAACACCATATATTTT